The clone carrying this T cell receptor beta chain has just one count. The data stem from a study of blood T cell repertoires in COVID-19. Study-wide context: Sites across the United States, Italy and Spain contributed samples from acute and convalescent COVID-19.

Profiling relied on immunoSEQ multiplex PCR, and the TCRdb table lists in-frame clones only, not all of them. The table lists about 160,000 clones, around 80% of them singletons. Individuals drawn from 24 US areas were roughly 18 to 95 years old. In germline, CDR1 is SGHAT, CDR2 FQDESV (reference sequence). The CDR3 has 11 amino acids. V lost 6 bases and J lost 5, with 7 bases in between. This clonotype was obtained from an older woman who had recovered from COVID-19. This chain connects TRBV11-1 to TRBJ2-5; D is possibly TRBD1 (6 bases). The sample taken for sequencing was PBMCs or T cells enriched from blood (not recorded which). CDR3 DNA: TGTGCCAGCAGTAGGGGGGAGACCCAGTACTTC. Translation gives CASSRGETQYF.